The 12 T cell receptor beta chains reported below all come from one sample, sequenced in a study of T cells after yellow fever vaccination. TCRdb itself ran the 5' RACE reads through MiXCR, one entry per CDR3 protein. The sample lists 300,000 to 350,000 distinct CDR3 sequences, roughly 4.3% occurring once. Sample: PBMCs, taken 5 days after the yellow fever booster vaccination. Receptor source: a man aged 18 to 30 who received the YFV17D yellow fever vaccine.

This chain links TRBV12-3 or TRBV12-4 with TRBJ1-5, with D maybe TRBD1 (6 bases). The CDR3 contains 14 residues. Trimming cost V 5 bases and J 7 bases, with 15 bases left between them. The CDR3 sequence: CASSPQGRDQPQHF. CDR3 coding DNA: TGTGCCAGCAGTCCACAGGGTAGGGACCAGCCCCAGCATTTT.

This clonotype was seen only a few times. V is TRBV6-5 and J is TRBJ2-5, with 13 bases matching TRBD2. Trimming took 6 bases from V and 5 from J; bases not matched to a gene: 9. CDR1 and CDR2 from the germline V gene are MNHEY and SVGAGI. There are 16 residues in the CDR3. Here the CDR3 reads CASSPGTSGAAETQYF. CDR3 DNA sequence: TGTGCCAGCAGCCCCGGGACTAGCGGGGCCGCCGAGACCCAGTACTTC.

The sample holds a few counts of this clonotype. V usage is TRBV12-3 or TRBV12-4 and J usage is TRBJ2-5; 14 bases map to TRBD2. CDR3 length: 15 residues. V shed 5 bases, J shed 7 bases, and the junction held 6 bases outside the gene matches. The DNA of the CDR3 is TGTGCCAGCAGTCAGGGACTAGCGGGGGCGGGGACCCAGTACTTC. The encoded protein is CASSQGLAGAGTQYF.

In its sample, this clonotype was seen a few times. V usage is TRBV5-1 and J usage is TRBJ2-3; D might be TRBD1 (5 bases). With 0 bases removed from V and 6 bases from J, the gap between germline ends came to 17 bases. The CDR3 covers 16 residues. CDR1 and CDR2 (germline): SGHRS, YFSETQ. The CDR3 protein is CASSLALVGVADTQYF. In DNA form, the CDR3 reads TGCGCCAGCAGCTTGGCCTTGGTAGGGGTGGCGGATACGCAGTATTTT. Drawing the rest from reference TRBV5-1 and TRBJ2-3, the complete variable domain is KAGVTQTPRYLIKTRGQQVTLSCSPISGHRSVSWYQQTPGQGLQFLFEYFSETQRNKGNFPGRFSGRQFSNSRSEMNVSTLELGDSALYLCASSLALVGVADTQYFGPGTRLTVL.

This clonotype was seen many times. The V call is TRBV4-3, the J call TRBJ1-6, with D unclear. The germline V gene encodes CDR1 LGHNA and CDR2 YSLEER. The CDR3 is 15 residues long. Trimming left V 0 bases short and J 5 bases short, with 8 bases between. CDR3 sequence reads: CASSQETADNSPLHF. DNA for the CDR3: TGCGCCAGCAGCCAAGAAACGGCAGATAATTCACCCCTCCACTTT.

The chain carries TRBV18 and TRBJ1-1, with TRBD1 identical over 8 bases. Per the germline V gene, CDR1 is KGHSH and CDR2 is LQKENI. Trimming removed 3 bases from V and 0 bases from J; junction bases left unmatched: 3. This CDR3 region has 15 residues. The CDR3 sequence is CASSPQTGVNTEAFF. CDR3 nucleotides: TGTGCCAGCTCACCCCAGACAGGGGTGAACACTGAAGCTTTCTTT. The full variable domain, with the rest looked up from reference TRBV18 and TRBJ1-1, is NAGVMQNPRHLVRRRGQEARLRCSPMKGHSHVYWYRQLPEEGLKFMVYLQKENIIDESGMPKERFSAEFPKEGPSILRIQQVVRGDSAAYFCASSPQTGVNTEAFFGQGTRLTVV.

This clonotype was picked up many times. This chain connects TRBV10-3 to TRBJ2-3; 8 bases agree with TRBD2. CDR3 length: 15 amino acids. Looked up from germline, CDR1 is ENHRY and CDR2 is SYGVKD. Trimming removed 8 bases from V and 6 bases from J; junction bases left unmatched: 13. The CDR3 DNA is TGTGCCATCCAAGAACTAGCGGTTGGGGGTGATACGCAGTATTTT. Translation: CAIQELAVGGDTQYF.

The DNA of the CDR3 is TGTGCCAGCAGCCCCCAGGGTAGTATGAACACTGAAGCTTTCTTT. Residues: CASSPQGSMNTEAFF. The chain couples TRBV7-3 to TRBJ1-1; tentatively, D is TRBD1 (5 bases). With 5 bases removed from V and 0 bases from J, the gap between germline ends came to 13 bases. The germline V gene has CDR1 SGHTA and CDR2 FQGTGA. This CDR3 spans 15 amino acids.

The J gene is TRBJ2-5, the V gene TRBV20-1, with D perhaps matching TRBD1 (7 bases). The length of the CDR3 is 12 residues. Deletions cut 6 bases from V and 2 bases from J, with 10 bases between. Germline CDR1 is DFQATT and CDR2 is SNEGSKA (reference sequence). The CDR3 sequence is CSAGGQQETQYF. CDR3 in DNA: TGCAGTGCCGGGGGACAGCAAGAGACCCAGTACTTC.

The V call is TRBV6-6, the J call TRBJ2-5; D ambiguous. Germline V lookup: CDR1 MNHNY, CDR2 SVGAGI (reference sequence). The CDR3 length is 13 residues. V was trimmed by 4 bases and J by 5 bases, leaving 11 bases between them. The CDR3 region has the DNA TGTGCCAGCAGTTCACCGCCGAGGGAGACCCAGTACTTC. This encodes CASSSPPRETQYF.

The chain uses TRBV20-1 and TRBJ2-1; weak D call: TRBD1 (5 bases). The CDR3 extends over 13 amino acids. V was trimmed by 5 bases and J by 6 bases, leaving 14 bases between them. Germline V gene lookup returns CDR1 DFQATT and CDR2 SNEGSKA (reference sequence). The CDR3 loop is CSAGAGRINEQFF. The DNA for the CDR3 is TGCAGTGCTGGGGCAGGGCGCATCAATGAGCAGTTCTTC.

The V and J genes are TRBV11-1 and TRBJ2-7, with 11 nucleotides matching TRBD1. CDR3 size: 15 residues. Looked up from germline, CDR1 is SGHAT and CDR2 is FQDESV (reference sequence). J lost 7 bases, V lost 4 bases, and 9 bases had no gene match. The CDR3 DNA reads as TGTGCCAGCAGCTCACCGGGACAGGGGGGTTTGGAGCAGTACTTC. Protein product: CASSSPGQGGLEQYF.